This TCR beta chain comes out of a study of CD8 T cells in Susac syndrome. Whole-study results and caveats: In its TCR sequencing and HLA analysis, the study acknowledged that the number of individuals was relatively small.

Random hexamers served to reverse transcribe roughly 0.5 to 1 ug RNA. Amplification of TCR beta CDR3 used immunoSEQ multiplex PCR across 54 Vbeta and 13 Jbeta. One entry per CDR3 protein results from TCRdb running MiXCR on the immunoSEQ multiplex PCR reads. Among about 180,000 distinct CDR3 sequences listed, 85% to 95% were seen once. Notes on this clonotype: Its target is not known.

CD8+ and CD4+ blood T cells underwent TCR beta sequencing. TEMRA cells were FACS-enriched, with CD8+ and CD4+ T cells isolated negatively. The sequence was obtained from a human donor with multiple sclerosis. The source material was CD8+ T cells from PBMCs.

CDR3 loop: CASSLRGQGLYNEQFF. In DNA, the CDR3 is TGTGCCAGCAGCCTAAGGGGACAGGGTCTATACAATGAGCAGTTCTTC. The V call is TRBV7-8, the J call TRBJ2-1, with 9 bases aligning to TRBD1. Germline lookup yields CDR1 SGHVS and CDR2 FQNEAQ. V shed 5 bases, J shed 4 bases, and the junction held 9 bases outside the gene matches. The CDR3 has 16 residues.